These T cell receptor beta chains were read from a single sample in a study of T-cell reconstitution after alpha-beta-depleted transplantation in children. A single record per CDR3 protein comes from TCRdb applying MiXCR to the PCR reads. The data contain fewer than 700,000 distinct CDR3 sequences, more than 20% of them singletons. This sample comprised PBMCs, mostly from graft donor cells, obtained 360 days after TCRalphabeta/CD19-depleted stem cell transplant. The receptors were sampled from a boy under three years old who had a stem cell transplant for acute myeloid leukemia, so the T cells may come from the graft donor. CDR3s include the opening cysteine and the closing phenylalanine or tryptophan. D genes are given only for firm matches. A row's size may be missing; if present it is once, few, many or a size class.

CDR3nt | CDR3aa | d_gene | abundance | j_gene | v_gene
TGTGCCGCCCAGACCGGGACAGACGCGTACGAGCAGTACTTC | CAAQTGTDAYEQYF | TRBD1 | - | TRBJ2-7 | TRBV24-1
TGCAGTGCTAGAAAAGCGGGGGGGATTCTGGATGAGCAGTTCTTC | CSARKAGGILDEQFF | TRBD2 | many | TRBJ2-1 | TRBV20-1
TGCAGTTACGCGGTCACAGCGGCAAATCAGCCCCAGCATTTT | CSYAVTAANQPQHF | - | - | TRBJ1-5 | TRBV20-1
TGTGCCAGCAGTGAATATGGGGTCCCCCGGGAGACCCAGTACTTC | CASSEYGVPRETQYF | - | many | TRBJ2-5 | TRBV2
TGTGCCAGCAGTCCAGCGGGACTCGGATTTGGTGAGCAGTTCTTC | CASSPAGLGFGEQFF | TRBD2 | - | TRBJ2-1 | TRBV12-3/TRBV12-4
TGTGCCAGCAGCCCAGGGACGTCGGCGGCCATTCAGTACTTC | CASSPGTSAAIQYF | - | many | TRBJ2-4 | TRBV7-9
TGTGCCAGCAGCAAAGAGACGAGGGACCGGGCCACCGGGGAGCTGTTTTTT | CASSKETRDRATGELFF | - | - | TRBJ2-2 | TRBV21-1
TGTGCCAGCAGCTATCAGCCCCTCATGACCCAGTACTTC | CASSYQPLMTQYF | - | few | TRBJ2-5 | TRBV2
TGTGCCAGCAGCCGGAACGGGGGGGCTGGAGAGACCCAGTACTTC | CASSRNGGAGETQYF | TRBD2 | few | TRBJ2-5 | TRBV7-2
TGCAGCGTTGAAGATCACGGCAAGAACACTGAAGCTTTCTTT | CSVEDHGKNTEAFF | - | - | TRBJ1-1 | TRBV29-1
TGTGCCAGCACCTCATCGGGGGGGCACTACAATGAGCAGTTCTTC | CASTSSGGHYNEQFF | TRBD2 | many | TRBJ2-1 | TRBV7-2
TGTGCCAGCATGACCGGGACGGGGAACACTGAAGCTTTCTTT | CASMTGTGNTEAFF | - | - | TRBJ1-1 | TRBV27
TGTGCCAGCAGGTTACACAGGGACTCCTACGAGCAGTACTTC | CASRLHRDSYEQYF | - | - | TRBJ2-7 | TRBV6-5
TGTGCCAGCAGTGAGACGGGCTACACCTTC | CASSETGYTF | - | - | TRBJ1-2 | TRBV2
TGTGCCAGCAGTCGAACGGCCAGTGAAGCTTTCTTT | CASSRTASEAFF | - | - | TRBJ1-1 | TRBV25-1
TGTGCCAGCAGCCCCGGACCGTCTATCACAGATACGCAGTATTTT | CASSPGPSITDTQYF | - | few | TRBJ2-3 | TRBV9
TGTGCTAGTGGTCGCGAATCCGGGAGACTATATGGCTACACCTTC | CASGRESGRLYGYTF | - | few | TRBJ1-2 | TRBV12-5
TGCGCCAGCAGCTTGGAAGGGGAGGCTCAGCCCCAGCATTTT | CASSLEGEAQPQHF | - | - | TRBJ1-5 | TRBV5-1
TGTGCCACCAGTGATTTAAGGCAGGGGGACATTCAGTACTTC | CATSDLRQGDIQYF | TRBD1 | - | TRBJ2-4 | TRBV24-1
TGCAGTGCTGAGAGGACAGGTTCTCTGGAGACCCAGTACTTC | CSAERTGSLETQYF | TRBD1 | - | TRBJ2-5 | TRBV20-1
TGTGCCAGCTGCGGGACTTTCCAAGAGACCCAGTACTTC | CASCGTFQETQYF | - | - | TRBJ2-5 | TRBV18
TGTGCCAGCAGCTTACTTGGGACAGTCGATAGTAATGAGCAGTTCTTC | CASSLLGTVDSNEQFF | TRBD1 | - | TRBJ2-1 | TRBV7-2
TGCAGCGTTCGAAGAGGGGGAGGGTCAGATACGCAGTATTTT | CSVRRGGGSDTQYF | - | - | TRBJ2-3 | TRBV29-1
TGTGCCAGCAGTGTACAGGGGGCTCTGAATCAGCCCCAGCATTTT | CASSVQGALNQPQHF | TRBD1 | few | TRBJ1-5 | TRBV12-3/TRBV12-4
TGTGCCAGCAGTTTACCCCATACTGAAGCTTTCTTT | CASSLPHTEAFF | - | many | TRBJ1-1 | TRBV28
TGTGCCAGCAGGGTCATCGGACAGGGGGGAGATACGCAGTATTTT | CASRVIGQGGDTQYF | TRBD1 | - | TRBJ2-3 | TRBV12-3/TRBV12-4
TGCAGTGCTAGAGATGGCCACAGAAGAGAGCAGCCCCAGCATTTT | CSARDGHRREQPQHF | - | - | TRBJ1-5 | TRBV20-1
TGTGCCAGCAGTTTACTATCGACAACGGACAGAGTAAACATTCAGTACTTC | CASSLLSTTDRVNIQYF | - | - | TRBJ2-4 | TRBV27
TGCAGTGCCGCGCCACACCCCTACGAGCAGTACTTC | CSAAPHPYEQYF | - | many | TRBJ2-7 | TRBV20-1
TGTGCCAGCAGTTTGAGTAGCGGGGGGGAGAACTACGAGCAGTACTTC | CASSLSSGGENYEQYF | TRBD2 | - | TRBJ2-7 | TRBV12-3/TRBV12-4
TGTGCCAGCAGCTTAACCGGGCTTCGGGCGGCGCATGGCTACACCTTC | CASSLTGLRAAHGYTF | - | few | TRBJ1-2 | TRBV7-2
TGCGCCAGCAGCCAAGGAGGGGTGACAGGACAAGAGACCCAGTACTTC | CASSQGGVTGQETQYF | - | - | TRBJ2-5 | TRBV4-3
TGCGCCAGCACCCTAGCGGGGTCAACTAGGGATGAGCAGTTCTTC | CASTLAGSTRDEQFF | TRBD2 | - | TRBJ2-1 | TRBV5-1
TGTGCCAGCAGTGGCTTGGGGGGGCTTGATCAGCCCCAGCATTTT | CASSGLGGLDQPQHF | - | few | TRBJ1-5 | TRBV25-1
TGTGCCAGCAGCCTAACGTCCAGCTCCTACAATGAGCAGTTCTTC | CASSLTSSSYNEQFF | - | few | TRBJ2-1 | TRBV9
TGTGCCAGCAGTGAATTAGGGGGTACGGAGGAGCAGTACTTC | CASSELGGTEEQYF | - | few | TRBJ2-7 | TRBV25-1
TGTGCCACCAGTGCAGGGAGTGGCACAGATACGCAGTATTTT | CATSAGSGTDTQYF | - | - | TRBJ2-3 | TRBV24-1
TGCAGTGCTAGACCCCCTATGGACGTCCGCTCCTACAATGAGCAGTTCTTC | CSARPPMDVRSYNEQFF | - | few | TRBJ2-1 | TRBV20-1
TGCAGTGCTAGCCCCGCTGGGGGGGACCCCTACGAGCAGTACTTC | CSASPAGGDPYEQYF | TRBD2 | few | TRBJ2-7 | TRBV20-1
TGCGCCAGCAGCCCCCGGCCTGGGGCCAACGTCCTGACTTTC | CASSPRPGANVLTF | - | few | TRBJ2-6 | TRBV4-3
TGCAGCGTTGATGCGGAGACCCAGTACTTC | CSVDAETQYF | - | - | TRBJ2-5 | TRBV29-1
TGTGCCAGCAGCTTAGGACAGGCAGGAGGGATGCGGTACTTC | CASSLGQAGGMRYF | - | - | TRBJ2-5 | TRBV7-6
TGTGCCAGTAGTCCGGGGGACAGGAGCTCTGGAAACACCATATATTTT | CASSPGDRSSGNTIYF | TRBD1 | many | TRBJ1-3 | TRBV19
TGCAGTGCTAGTACCGTAACTGAAGCTTTCTTT | CSASTVTEAFF | - | - | TRBJ1-1 | TRBV20-1
TGCGCCAGCAGCAACGACGGGAGCTCCTACGAGCAGTACTTC | CASSNDGSSYEQYF | - | - | TRBJ2-7 | TRBV5-1
TGCAGCGTTGAAGATTCATGGACAGGGATCTATGGCTACACCTTC | CSVEDSWTGIYGYTF | TRBD1 | few | TRBJ1-2 | TRBV29-1
TGCTGTGCCCAAGGACAGGGGGCAACCCACTACGAGCAGTACTTC | CCAQGQGATHYEQYF | TRBD1 | - | TRBJ2-7 | TRBV20-1
TGTGCCAGCAGTGGGACAGCGGATTCACCCCTCCACTTT | CASSGTADSPLHF | - | - | TRBJ1-6 | TRBV6-1
TGTGCCAGCAGCTCAATTTTAGCGGGGGGCACAGATACGCAGTATTTT | CASSSILAGGTDTQYF | TRBD2 | - | TRBJ2-3 | TRBV7-6
TGTGCCAGCAGCTTAGATCTTGGGACCCAGCATTTT | CASSLDLGTQHF | - | few | TRBJ1-5 | TRBV7-9
TGCGCCAGCAGCTTGTATTGGGACCCTCAAGAGACCCAGTACTTC | CASSLYWDPQETQYF | - | - | TRBJ2-5 | TRBV5-1
TGTGCCAGCAGCCATCCCCACCAGGAAGGTCCGTTCTTC | CASSHPHQEGPFF | - | - | TRBJ2-1 | TRBV7-9